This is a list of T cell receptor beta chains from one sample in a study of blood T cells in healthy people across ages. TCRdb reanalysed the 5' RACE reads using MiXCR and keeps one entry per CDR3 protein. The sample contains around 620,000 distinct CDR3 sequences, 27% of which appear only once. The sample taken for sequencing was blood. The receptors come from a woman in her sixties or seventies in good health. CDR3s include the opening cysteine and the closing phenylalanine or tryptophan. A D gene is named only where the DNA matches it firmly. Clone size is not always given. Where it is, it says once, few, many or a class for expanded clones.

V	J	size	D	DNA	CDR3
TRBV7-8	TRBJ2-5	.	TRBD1	TGTGCCAGCAGCTTAGATGGACAGGGGACCCAGTACTTC	CASSLDGQGTQYF
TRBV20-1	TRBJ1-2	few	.	TGCAGTGCTAACCTCAGGGGCTCTTCGCGTGGCTACACCTTC	CSANLRGSSRGYTF
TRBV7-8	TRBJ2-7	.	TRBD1	TGTGCCAGCAGCGCCCCGGGACAGCTCTCCTACGAGCAGTACTTC	CASSAPGQLSYEQYF
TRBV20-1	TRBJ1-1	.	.	TGCAGTGCTAGATTTTGGGGCCGCAACACTGAAGCTTTCTTT	CSARFWGRNTEAFF
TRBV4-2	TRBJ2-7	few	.	TGTGCCAGCAGCCCTAGACTCCTGGAGGGTAGCGAGCAGTATTTC	CASSPRLLEGSEQYF
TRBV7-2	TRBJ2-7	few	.	TGTGCTAGCAGCTTAGAGGAGGGCTCCTACGAGCAGTACTTC	CASSLEEGSYEQYF
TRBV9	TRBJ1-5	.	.	TGTGCCAGCAGCCCGACAGGTGGGGAAAATCAGCCCCAGCATTTT	CASSPTGGENQPQHF
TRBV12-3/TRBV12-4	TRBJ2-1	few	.	TGTGCCAGCATTCCCCAGGGTGAAGAAAGCTCCTACAATGAGCAGTTCTTC	CASIPQGEESSYNEQFF
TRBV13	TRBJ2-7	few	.	TGTGCCAGCAGCTTAAAGGGTCCGAGCTCCTACGAGCAGTACTTC	CASSLKGPSSYEQYF
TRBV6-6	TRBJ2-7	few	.	TGTGCCAGCAGTTATAATATGGCCTACGAGCAGTACTTC	CASSYNMAYEQYF
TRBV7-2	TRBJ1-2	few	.	TGTGCCAGCAGCTTCATCACAGGGAGCTATGGCTACACCTTC	CASSFITGSYGYTF
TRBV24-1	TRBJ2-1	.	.	TGTGCCACCAGTGCCCTGGACTACAATGAGCAGTTCTTC	CATSALDYNEQFF
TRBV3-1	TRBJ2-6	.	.	TGTGCCTCCGGTTGGCGGGCCAACGTCCTGACTTTC	CASGWRANVLTF
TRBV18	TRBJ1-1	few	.	TGTGCCAGCTCACCAGAAGGGAGATCGAGGGGGTCCATGAACACTGAAGCTTTCTTT	CASSPEGRSRGSMNTEAFF
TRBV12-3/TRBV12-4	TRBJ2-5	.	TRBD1	TGTGCCAGCAGATCGACAGGGGATGGGGTGGCCCAGTACTTC	CASRSTGDGVAQYF
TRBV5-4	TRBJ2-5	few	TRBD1	TGTGCCAGCAGCTCGAAGACAGGGGGCCAAGAGACCCAGTACTTC	CASSSKTGGQETQYF
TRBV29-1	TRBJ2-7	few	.	TGCAGCGTTGCGGACTCGCACTACGAGCAGTACTTC	CSVADSHYEQYF
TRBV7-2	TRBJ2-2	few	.	TGTGCCAGCAGCTTAAGGCACACCGGGGAGCTGTTTTTT	CASSLRHTGELFF
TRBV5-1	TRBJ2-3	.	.	TGCGCCAGCACGCCCGACCCCAGATCCACAGATACGCAGTATTTT	CASTPDPRSTDTQYF
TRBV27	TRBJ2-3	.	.	TGTGCCAGCAGTTTATATAGCGGCCGTCAAGATACGCAGTATTTT	CASSLYSGRQDTQYF
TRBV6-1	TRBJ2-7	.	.	TGTGCCAGCAGATCCGTTATGTCAAACCGCCACGAGCAGTACTTC	CASRSVMSNRHEQYF
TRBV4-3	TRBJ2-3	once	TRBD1	TGCGCCAGCAGCCAACTGGGACAGACCCACACTAGCACAGATACGCAGTATTTT	CASSQLGQTHTSTDTQYF
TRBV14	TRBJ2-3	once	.	TGTGCCAGCAGCTATGACCCTTGGGATACGCAGTATTTT	CASSYDPWDTQYF